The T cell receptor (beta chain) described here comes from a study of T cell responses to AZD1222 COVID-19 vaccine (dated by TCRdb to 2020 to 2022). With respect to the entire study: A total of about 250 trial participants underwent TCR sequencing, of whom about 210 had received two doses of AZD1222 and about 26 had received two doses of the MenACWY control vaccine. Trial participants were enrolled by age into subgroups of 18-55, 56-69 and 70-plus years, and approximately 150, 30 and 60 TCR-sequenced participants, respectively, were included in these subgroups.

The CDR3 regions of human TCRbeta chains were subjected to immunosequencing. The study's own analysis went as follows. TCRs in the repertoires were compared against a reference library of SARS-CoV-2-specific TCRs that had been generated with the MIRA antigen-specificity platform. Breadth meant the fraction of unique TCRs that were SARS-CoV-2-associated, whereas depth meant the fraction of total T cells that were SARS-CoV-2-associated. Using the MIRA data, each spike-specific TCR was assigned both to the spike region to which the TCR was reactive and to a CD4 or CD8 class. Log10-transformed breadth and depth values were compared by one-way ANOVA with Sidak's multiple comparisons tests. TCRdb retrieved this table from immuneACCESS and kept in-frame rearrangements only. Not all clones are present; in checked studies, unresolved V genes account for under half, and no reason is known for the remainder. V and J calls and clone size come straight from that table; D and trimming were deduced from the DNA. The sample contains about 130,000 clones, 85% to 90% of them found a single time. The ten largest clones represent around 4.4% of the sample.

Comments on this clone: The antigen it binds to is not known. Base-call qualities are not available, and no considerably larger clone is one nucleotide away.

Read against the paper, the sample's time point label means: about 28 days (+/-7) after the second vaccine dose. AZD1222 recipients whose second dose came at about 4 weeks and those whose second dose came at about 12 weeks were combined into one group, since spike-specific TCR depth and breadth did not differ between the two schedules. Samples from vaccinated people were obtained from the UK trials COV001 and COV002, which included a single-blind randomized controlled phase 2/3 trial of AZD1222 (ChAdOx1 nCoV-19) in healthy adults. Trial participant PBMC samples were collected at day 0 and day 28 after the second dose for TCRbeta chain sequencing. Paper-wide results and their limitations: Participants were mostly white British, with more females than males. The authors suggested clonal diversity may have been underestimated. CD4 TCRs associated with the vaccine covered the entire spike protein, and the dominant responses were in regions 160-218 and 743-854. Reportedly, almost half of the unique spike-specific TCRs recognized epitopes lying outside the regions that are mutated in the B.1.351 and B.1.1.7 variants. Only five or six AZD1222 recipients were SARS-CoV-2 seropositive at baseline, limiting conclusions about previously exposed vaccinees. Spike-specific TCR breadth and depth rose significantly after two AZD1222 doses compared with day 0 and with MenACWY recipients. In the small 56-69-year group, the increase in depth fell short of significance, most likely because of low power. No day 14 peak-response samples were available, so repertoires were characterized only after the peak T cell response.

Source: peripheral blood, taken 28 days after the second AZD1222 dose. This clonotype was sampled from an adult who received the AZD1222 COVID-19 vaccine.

The CDR3 is CASSLGDLVSNTGELFF. In nucleotides, the sequence is TGTGCCAGCAGCTTAGGAGACCTCGTTTCGAACACCGGGGAGCTGTTTTTT. This receptor chain uses TRBV11-3 and TRBJ2-2, with the D gene uncertain. From the cysteine up to the phenylalanine, the CDR3 has a length of 17 residues. Solely the CDR3 DNA is kept, with 51 bases framed from the first base. CDR1 and CDR2 were assigned from the germline V gene as SGHNT and YENEEA. V loses 1 base of germline sequence and J loses 0 bases, and the interval between the two ends is 12 bases.